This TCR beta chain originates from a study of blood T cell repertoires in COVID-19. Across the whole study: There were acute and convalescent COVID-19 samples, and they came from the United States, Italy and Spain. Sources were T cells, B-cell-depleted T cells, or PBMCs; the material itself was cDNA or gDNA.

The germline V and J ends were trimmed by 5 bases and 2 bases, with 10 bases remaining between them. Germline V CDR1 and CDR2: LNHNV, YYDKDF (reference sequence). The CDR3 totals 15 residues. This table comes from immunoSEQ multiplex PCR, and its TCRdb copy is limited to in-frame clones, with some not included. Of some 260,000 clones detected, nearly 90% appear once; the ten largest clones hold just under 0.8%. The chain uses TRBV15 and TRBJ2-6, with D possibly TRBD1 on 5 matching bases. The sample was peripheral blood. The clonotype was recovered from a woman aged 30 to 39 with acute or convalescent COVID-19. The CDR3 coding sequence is TGTGCCACCAGCCAGGGTTCTACTGGGGCCAACGTCCTGACTTTC. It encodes CATSQGSTGANVLTF.